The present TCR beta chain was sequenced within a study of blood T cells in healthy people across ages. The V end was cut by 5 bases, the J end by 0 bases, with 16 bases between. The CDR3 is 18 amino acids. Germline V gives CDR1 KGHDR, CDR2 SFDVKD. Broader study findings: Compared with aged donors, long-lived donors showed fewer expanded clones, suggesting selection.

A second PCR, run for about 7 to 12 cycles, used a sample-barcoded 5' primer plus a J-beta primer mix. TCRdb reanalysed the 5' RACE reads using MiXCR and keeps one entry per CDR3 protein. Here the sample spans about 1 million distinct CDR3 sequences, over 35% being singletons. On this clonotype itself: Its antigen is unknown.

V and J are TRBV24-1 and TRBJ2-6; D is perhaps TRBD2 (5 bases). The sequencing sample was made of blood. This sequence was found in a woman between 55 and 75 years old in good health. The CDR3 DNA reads TGTGCCACCAGTGGAGACCCCGTTGGAGGCTCTGGGGCCAACGTCCTGACTTTC. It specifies CATSGDPVGGSGANVLTF.